The 5 T cell receptor beta chains given below trace back to one sample, sequenced in a study of Ad26.COV2.S vaccination and SARS-CoV-2 variants. Some clones are missing from TCRdb's copy, which holds only in-frame ones; the method was immunoSEQ multiplex PCR. The sample lists about 410,000 clones; around 89% were seen once. The sample's treatment: 15 to 20 received Ad26.COV2.S at low or high dose, single or two shots; several received placebo; per-sample allocation not given. Samples analyzed were those drawn on day 63 after the first vaccine or placebo injection. The specimen comprised peripheral blood, sampled in a trial of Ad26.COV2.S vaccine versus placebo. These receptor sequences come from a person between 18 and 60 years old who received the Ad26.COV2.S COVID-19 vaccine or a placebo.

The chain employs TRBV5-4 and TRBJ1-3; D gene uncertain. Germline V CDR1 and CDR2: SGHNT, YYREEE (reference sequence). The length of the CDR3 is 15 residues. V was clipped by 0 bases and J by 0 bases, with 7 bases between them. CDR3 sequence reads: CASSLESASGNTIYF. Written as DNA, the CDR3 is TGTGCCAGCAGCTTGGAGTCAGCCTCTGGAAACACCATATATTTT.

The rearrangement links TRBV3-1 (or the pseudogene TRBV3-2) to TRBJ2-1, with TRBD2 matching 10 bases. With V trimmed by 4 bases and J by 7 bases, 7 bases remained unmatched. Germline-derived CDR1 and CDR2 are LGHDT and YNNKEL (reference sequence). The CDR3 extends over 15 amino acids. The DNA for the CDR3 is TGTGCCAGCAGCCTAAGCGGGAGGGCCGGTAATGAGCAGTTCTTC. Protein product: CASSLSGRAGNEQFF.

The rearrangement links TRBV13 to TRBJ1-1; maybe TRBD1 (6 bases). CDR1 and CDR2 (germline): PRHDT, FYEKMQ (reference sequence). The germline V and J ends were trimmed by 7 bases and 3 bases, with 18 bases remaining between them. There are 15 residues in the CDR3. CDR3 protein: CASTTFKGDYTEAFF. The DNA of the CDR3 is TGTGCCAGCACCACCTTCAAGGGGGACTACACTGAAGCTTTCTTT.

The chain links TRBV10-1 to TRBJ2-2; TRBD1 is a possible D gene (5 bases). CDR3 size: 19 residues. Trimming stripped 0 bases from V and 6 bases from J, with 23 bases between. Germline lookup yields CDR1 WNHNN and CDR2 SYGVQD (reference sequence). The CDR3 is CASSESSWGRAPRAGELFF. CDR3 in DNA: TGCGCCAGCAGTGAGTCGTCTTGGGGCCGCGCCCCAAGGGCCGGGGAGCTGTTTTTT.

The chain uses TRBV4-1 and TRBJ2-3; 10 bases align to TRBD2. Germline CDR1 and CDR2: MGHRA and YSYEKL. Unmatched junction bases numbered 13, after V lost 3 bases and J lost 4 bases. The CDR3 is made up of 18 amino acids. The CDR3 sequence is CASSHRTTSGEGPDTQYF. CDR3 sequence (DNA): TGCGCCAGCAGCCATCGAACTACTAGCGGGGAGGGGCCAGATACGCAGTATTTT.